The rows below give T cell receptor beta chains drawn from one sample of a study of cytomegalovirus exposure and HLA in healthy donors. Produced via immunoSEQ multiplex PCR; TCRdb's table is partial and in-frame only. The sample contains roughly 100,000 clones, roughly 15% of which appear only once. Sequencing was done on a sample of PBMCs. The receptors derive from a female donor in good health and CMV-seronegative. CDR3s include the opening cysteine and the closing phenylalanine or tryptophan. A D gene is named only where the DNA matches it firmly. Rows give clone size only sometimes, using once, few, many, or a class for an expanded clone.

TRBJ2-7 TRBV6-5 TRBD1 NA TGTGCCAGCAGTAAAGGACAGGTCTACGAGCAGTACTTC CASSKGQVYEQYF
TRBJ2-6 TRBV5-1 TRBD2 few TGCGCCAGCAGCCTTCTAGCGGGAGGCTCGGGGGCCAACGTCCTGACTTTC CASSLLAGGSGANVLTF
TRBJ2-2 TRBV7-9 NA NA TGTGCCAGCGGACTCAACACCGGGGAGCTGTTTTTT CASGLNTGELFF
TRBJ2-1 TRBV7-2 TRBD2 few TGTGCCAGCAGCTTAGCGCTAGCGGGGGGGGTTTCGAATGAGCAGTTCTTC CASSLALAGGVSNEQFF
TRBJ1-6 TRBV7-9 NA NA TGTGCCAGCAGCTTCGGGGGAAATAATTCACCCCTCCACTTT CASSFGGNNSPLHF
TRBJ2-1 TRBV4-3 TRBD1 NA TGCGCCAGCAGCCAAGGGACCAGTGGGGGACAGGGCTACAATGAGCAGTTCTTC CASSQGTSGGQGYNEQFF
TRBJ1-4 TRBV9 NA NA TGTGCCAGCAGCGTAGGACGAGGTGGGGCGGATGAAAAACTGTTTTTT CASSVGRGGADEKLFF
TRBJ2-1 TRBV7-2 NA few TGTGCCAGCAGCTTCCGGTCGGGTGAGCAGTTCTTC CASSFRSGEQFF
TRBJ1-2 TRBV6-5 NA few TGTGCCAGCTCTAGGTCTACTCTGGGCTATGGCTACACCTTC CASSRSTLGYGYTF
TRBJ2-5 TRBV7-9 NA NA TGTGCCAGCAGCCCTAGGAGGGGAAGGGGAGAGACCCAGTACTTC CASSPRRGRGETQYF
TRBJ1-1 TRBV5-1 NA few TGCGCCAGCAGCTTAGGGGACTCGGAAGTATTCTTT CASSLGDSEVFF
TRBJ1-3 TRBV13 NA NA TGTGCCAGCAGCTTAGGGGCCGGGGCTGGAAACACCATATATTTT CASSLGAGAGNTIYF
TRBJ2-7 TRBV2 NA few TGTGCCAGCACGGACACCGGGGGATCCTACGAGCAGTACTTC CASTDTGGSYEQYF
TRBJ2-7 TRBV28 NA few TGTGCCAGCAGAAATATACAGGGCGAACGGCAGTACTTC CASRNIQGERQYF
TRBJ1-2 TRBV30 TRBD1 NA TGTGCCTGGAGTTTAGGACAGGGTCCTTATGGCTACACCTTC CAWSLGQGPYGYTF
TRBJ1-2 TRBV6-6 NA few TGTGCCAGCACCCATAACTATGGCTACACCTTC CASTHNYGYTF
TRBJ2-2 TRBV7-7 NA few TGTGCTAGCAGCCCCCCTACCGGGGAGCTGTTTTTT CASSPPTGELFF
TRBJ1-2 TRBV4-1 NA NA TGCGCCAGCAGCCTCGGGGAGGGGACCTATGGCTACACCTTC CASSLGEGTYGYTF
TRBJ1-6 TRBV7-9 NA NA TGTGCCAGCAGCTTAGGAACAGGTCTAAATTCACCCCTCCACTTT CASSLGTGLNSPLHF
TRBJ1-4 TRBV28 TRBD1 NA TGTGCCAGCAGCCCACACACAGGGGGAAACGAAAAACTGTTTTTT CASSPHTGGNEKLFF
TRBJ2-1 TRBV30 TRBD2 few TGTGCCTGTGGACTAGCGATCTACAATGAGCAGTTCTTC CACGLAIYNEQFF
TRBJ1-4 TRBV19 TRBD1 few TGTGCCAGTAGGCCCCTTCAGGGACAGGGGAAACTGTTTTTT CASRPLQGQGKLFF
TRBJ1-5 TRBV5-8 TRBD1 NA TGTGCCAGCAGCTACTGGACAGGGAATGATCAGCCCCAGCATTTT CASSYWTGNDQPQHF
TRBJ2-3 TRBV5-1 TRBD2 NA TGCGCCAGCAGCTTGGGACTAGCGGGGGCCGGACGCACAGATACGCAGTATTTT CASSLGLAGAGRTDTQYF
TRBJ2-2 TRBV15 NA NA TGTGCCACCAGCAGAGATGAACTGAGCGCGGAGCTGTTTTTT CATSRDELSAELFF
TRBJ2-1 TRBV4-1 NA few TGCGCCAGCAGCCCGGGGATACAAAGCTCCTACAATGAGCAGTTCTTC CASSPGIQSSYNEQFF
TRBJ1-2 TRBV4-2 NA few TGTGCCAGCAGCCAAGAGGTACAATTAAACTATGGCTACACCTTC CASSQEVQLNYGYTF
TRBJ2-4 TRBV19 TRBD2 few TGTGCCAGTAGTATTCAGGCGGGGGTGGCTAGCGGGGCCAAAAACATTCAGTACTTC CASSIQAGVASGAKNIQYF
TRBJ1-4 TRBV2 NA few TGTGCCAGCAGGCCGGGACTAGGTAATGAAAAACTGTTTTTT CASRPGLGNEKLFF
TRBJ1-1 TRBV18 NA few TGTGCCAGCTCGGTAAACGGGGGGAACACTGAAGCTTTCTTT CASSVNGGNTEAFF
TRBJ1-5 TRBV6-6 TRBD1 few TGTGCCAGCAGTTACAGTGGGACAGACCCGAATTTT CASSYSGTDPNF